The rows below give T cell receptor beta chains drawn from one sample of a study of cytomegalovirus exposure and HLA in healthy donors. Libraries were prepared by immunoSEQ multiplex PCR; TCRdb keeps only in-frame clonotypes and omits some of them. The repertoire holds roughly 78,000 clones, 65% to 70% seen once, with about a fifth in the top ten. The sample taken for sequencing was PBMCs. The receptor set was obtained from a man in his forties or fifties in good health and CMV-seropositive. Each CDR3 is given with its conserved first and last residue. The order of the fields is clone size, V gene, J gene, D gene, CDR3 length, CDR3 DNA, CDR3 protein. D genes are given only for firm matches. Clone size appears in some rows only: once, few, many, or a class for an expanded clone.

clone size: .; V gene: TRBV7-9; J gene: TRBJ1-2; D gene: .; CDR3 length: 13; CDR3 DNA: TGTGCCAGCAGCTTAGGAGGGAGGAATGGCTACACCTTC; CDR3 protein: CASSLGGRNGYTF
clone size: .; V gene: TRBV2; J gene: TRBJ2-5; D gene: TRBD2; CDR3 length: 17; CDR3 DNA: TGTGCCAGCCTAGGCTTGGGACTAGCGGATCGGAAAGAGACCCAGTACTTC; CDR3 protein: CASLGLGLADRKETQYF
clone size: .; V gene: TRBV7-3; J gene: TRBJ1-1; D gene: .; CDR3 length: 14; CDR3 DNA: TGTGCTAGCAGCACCTCAGCCGGGAGCTCTGAAGCTTTCTTT; CDR3 protein: CASSTSAGSSEAFF
clone size: .; V gene: TRBV11-3; J gene: TRBJ1-1; D gene: TRBD1; CDR3 length: 16; CDR3 DNA: TGTGCCAGCAGCTTATATTTGACAGGGGGCAAAAATGAAGCTTTCTTT; CDR3 protein: CASSLYLTGGKNEAFF
clone size: .; V gene: TRBV12-5; J gene: TRBJ2-7; D gene: TRBD1; CDR3 length: 15; CDR3 DNA: TGTGCTAGTGGTTTGCTAACAGGGGCATCCTACGAGCAGTACTTC; CDR3 protein: CASGLLTGASYEQYF
clone size: few; V gene: TRBV28; J gene: TRBJ2-7; D gene: .; CDR3 length: 12; CDR3 DNA: TGTGCCAGCAGTTTCGGGTCCCGCGAGCAGTACTTC; CDR3 protein: CASSFGSREQYF
clone size: .; V gene: TRBV4-2; J gene: TRBJ2-2; D gene: .; CDR3 length: 15; CDR3 DNA: TGTGCCAGCAGCCAAGATCAGGGGCGTACCGGGGAGCTGTTTTTT; CDR3 protein: CASSQDQGRTGELFF
clone size: .; V gene: TRBV10-1; J gene: TRBJ2-1; D gene: TRBD2; CDR3 length: 15; CDR3 DNA: TGCGCCAGCAGTGGGACTAGCGGGAGATACAATGAGCAGTTCTTC; CDR3 protein: CASSGTSGRYNEQFF
clone size: .; V gene: TRBV6-1; J gene: TRBJ1-1; D gene: .; CDR3 length: 14; CDR3 DNA: TGTGCCAGCAGTGCCTCCGGGGTGTGGACTGAAGCTTTCTTT; CDR3 protein: CASSASGVWTEAFF
clone size: .; V gene: TRBV10-2; J gene: TRBJ2-7; D gene: TRBD2; CDR3 length: 15; CDR3 DNA: TGCGCCACCGCTACCTTTTTGGCGGGGGACTACGAGCAGTACTTC; CDR3 protein: CATATFLAGDYEQYF
clone size: .; V gene: TRBV7-2; J gene: TRBJ1-5; D gene: .; CDR3 length: 15; CDR3 DNA: TGTGCCAGCAGCTTAGCGCCGAGATACAATCAGCCCCAGCATTTT; CDR3 protein: CASSLAPRYNQPQHF
clone size: .; V gene: TRBV5-8; J gene: TRBJ1-5; D gene: .; CDR3 length: 15; CDR3 DNA: TGTGCCAGCAGCTGGGGGGGGTCGGTTAATCAGCCCCAGCATTTT; CDR3 protein: CASSWGGSVNQPQHF
clone size: .; V gene: TRBV30; J gene: TRBJ2-1; D gene: TRBD1; CDR3 length: 16; CDR3 DNA: TGTGCCTGGAGTGGCGGGACAGGGGGCGTACGGAATGAGCAGTTCTTC; CDR3 protein: CAWSGGTGGVRNEQFF
clone size: .; V gene: TRBV2; J gene: TRBJ1-2; D gene: .; CDR3 length: 11; CDR3 DNA: TGTGCCAGCAGGTCACGAGGTGGCTACACCTTC; CDR3 protein: CASRSRGGYTF
clone size: .; V gene: TRBV14; J gene: TRBJ2-5; D gene: TRBD2; CDR3 length: 15; CDR3 DNA: TGTGCCAGCAGCCAAGCCCGGAGCGGGGTAGAGACCCAGTACTTC; CDR3 protein: CASSQARSGVETQYF
clone size: .; V gene: TRBV4-1; J gene: TRBJ2-5; D gene: TRBD2; CDR3 length: 17; CDR3 DNA: TGCGCCAGCAGCCAAGATCTAGCGGGGGGGATCCAAGAGACCCAGTACTTC; CDR3 protein: CASSQDLAGGIQETQYF
clone size: few; V gene: TRBV6-1; J gene: TRBJ2-7; D gene: TRBD2; CDR3 length: 14; CDR3 DNA: TGTGCCAGCAGTGGCCTAGCGGGTGCCTACGAGCAGTACTTC; CDR3 protein: CASSGLAGAYEQYF
clone size: .; V gene: TRBV7-9; J gene: TRBJ2-5; D gene: .; CDR3 length: 14; CDR3 DNA: TGTGCCAGCAGCCGCACAGGGAACCAAGAGACCCAGTACTTC; CDR3 protein: CASSRTGNQETQYF
clone size: .; V gene: TRBV5-1; J gene: TRBJ1-6; D gene: TRBD1; CDR3 length: 19; CDR3 DNA: TGCGCCAGCAGCTTAACCGGGACAGGGGGCTTCTCCTATAATTCACCCCTCCACTTT; CDR3 protein: CASSLTGTGGFSYNSPLHF
clone size: .; V gene: TRBV27; J gene: TRBJ2-3; D gene: TRBD2; CDR3 length: 16; CDR3 DNA: TGTGCCAGCAGCCCTCTCGGGGGGGGAAGCACAGATACGCAGTATTTT; CDR3 protein: CASSPLGGGSTDTQYF
clone size: few; V gene: TRBV6-5; J gene: TRBJ2-7; D gene: TRBD1; CDR3 length: 14; CDR3 DNA: TGTGCCAGCAGTGGACAGGGGTCAGCCTACGAGCAGTACTTC; CDR3 protein: CASSGQGSAYEQYF
clone size: .; V gene: TRBV11-3; J gene: TRBJ2-3; D gene: TRBD2; CDR3 length: 16; CDR3 DNA: TGTGCCAGCAGCTTTCGCGGGGGGGCGGGCACAGATACGCAGTATTTT; CDR3 protein: CASSFRGGAGTDTQYF
clone size: .; V gene: TRBV6-6; J gene: TRBJ2-1; D gene: TRBD1; CDR3 length: 15; CDR3 DNA: TGTGCCAGCACCGAAACCGGGACAGGGTCCGATGAGCAGTTCTTC; CDR3 protein: CASTETGTGSDEQFF
clone size: .; V gene: TRBV29-1; J gene: TRBJ1-2; D gene: .; CDR3 length: 17; CDR3 DNA: TGCAGCGTTGAAGAGGAGAATGAGGCAGATCCGATCTATGGCTACACCTTC; CDR3 protein: CSVEEENEADPIYGYTF
clone size: .; V gene: TRBV29-1; J gene: TRBJ2-5; D gene: TRBD1; CDR3 length: 14; CDR3 DNA: TGCAGCGTTAACCGTATGGGACAGCAAGAGACCCAGTACTTC; CDR3 protein: CSVNRMGQQETQYF
clone size: few; V gene: TRBV4-2; J gene: TRBJ2-5; D gene: TRBD2; CDR3 length: 15; CDR3 DNA: TGTGCCAGCAGCCAAGGGGCGGGGGTGGGGGAGACCCAGTACTTC; CDR3 protein: CASSQGAGVGETQYF
clone size: .; V gene: TRBV5-8; J gene: TRBJ2-2; D gene: .; CDR3 length: 15; CDR3 DNA: TGTGCCAGCAGCCCACTAGACACCCCCACCGGGGAGCTGTTTTTT; CDR3 protein: CASSPLDTPTGELFF
clone size: few; V gene: TRBV6-6; J gene: TRBJ2-1; D gene: .; CDR3 length: 15; CDR3 DNA: TGTGCCAGCAGGGTTATTATGACAGAACCCAATGAGCAGTTCTTC; CDR3 protein: CASRVIMTEPNEQFF
clone size: .; V gene: TRBV7-2; J gene: TRBJ2-3; D gene: TRBD2; CDR3 length: 16; CDR3 DNA: TGTGCCAGCAGCTCACTTAGCGGGGGGGCCCCAGATACGCAGTATTTT; CDR3 protein: CASSSLSGGAPDTQYF
clone size: .; V gene: TRBV19; J gene: TRBJ1-5; D gene: .; CDR3 length: 14; CDR3 DNA: TGTGCCAGTAGTATCGCCACTACCCCTCAGCCCCAGCATTTT; CDR3 protein: CASSIATTPQPQHF
clone size: few; V gene: TRBV5-1; J gene: TRBJ2-2; D gene: .; CDR3 length: 16; CDR3 DNA: TGCGCCAGCAGCTTTGGACTTACCACGAACACCGGGGAGCTGTTTTTT; CDR3 protein: CASSFGLTTNTGELFF
clone size: .; V gene: TRBV30; J gene: TRBJ1-5; D gene: .; CDR3 length: 13; CDR3 DNA: TGTGCCTGGAGCCTAGCCGGTTATCAGCCCCAGCATTTT; CDR3 protein: CAWSLAGYQPQHF
clone size: .; V gene: TRBV28; J gene: TRBJ1-4; D gene: TRBD1; CDR3 length: 14; CDR3 DNA: TGTGCCAGCAGACCGACAGGGAACCTTGAAAAACTGTTTTTT; CDR3 protein: CASRPTGNLEKLFF
clone size: .; V gene: TRBV5-6; J gene: TRBJ2-1; D gene: .; CDR3 length: 11; CDR3 DNA: TGTGCCAGCAGCTTGGCCGATGAGCAGTTCTTC; CDR3 protein: CASSLADEQFF
clone size: .; V gene: TRBV7-2; J gene: TRBJ1-1; D gene: .; CDR3 length: 14; CDR3 DNA: TGTGCCAGCAGCCCCTACAGGGAAGGAACTGAAGCTTTCTTT; CDR3 protein: CASSPYREGTEAFF
clone size: .; V gene: TRBV5-6; J gene: TRBJ2-2; D gene: TRBD1; CDR3 length: 16; CDR3 DNA: TGTGCCAGCAGCTTTTCGTCGACAGGGGTGGCCGGGGAGCTGTTTTTT; CDR3 protein: CASSFSSTGVAGELFF
clone size: .; V gene: TRBV7-9; J gene: TRBJ1-1; D gene: TRBD1; CDR3 length: 15; CDR3 DNA: TGTGCCAGCAGCCCGCAGACAGGGGGAGACACTGAAGCTTTCTTT; CDR3 protein: CASSPQTGGDTEAFF
clone size: .; V gene: TRBV7-2; J gene: TRBJ1-1; D gene: .; CDR3 length: 15; CDR3 DNA: TGTGCCAGCAGCGTAGAGCAGCAGGTGAACACTGAAGCTTTCTTT; CDR3 protein: CASSVEQQVNTEAFF
clone size: .; V gene: TRBV5-4; J gene: TRBJ2-1; D gene: TRBD2; CDR3 length: 15; CDR3 DNA: TGTGCCAGCAGCCGTAGCGGGATAGCCTACAATGAGCAGTTCTTC; CDR3 protein: CASSRSGIAYNEQFF
clone size: few; V gene: TRBV4-1; J gene: TRBJ1-5; D gene: .; CDR3 length: 14; CDR3 DNA: TGCGCCAGCAGCCAAGAAGGGGCCGGGCAGCCCCAGCATTTT; CDR3 protein: CASSQEGAGQPQHF
clone size: .; V gene: TRBV7-2; J gene: TRBJ1-6; D gene: TRBD1; CDR3 length: 14; CDR3 DNA: TGTGCCAGCAGCTTAGGGGGACAGAATTCACCCCTCCACTTT; CDR3 protein: CASSLGGQNSPLHF
clone size: once; V gene: TRBV6-5; J gene: TRBJ1-1; D gene: TRBD1; CDR3 length: 15; CDR3 DNA: TGTGCCAGCAGCCGGACAGGGCTGTTGGACACTGAAGCTTTCTTT; CDR3 protein: CASSRTGLLDTEAFF
clone size: .; V gene: TRBV5-4; J gene: TRBJ1-4; D gene: .; CDR3 length: 12; CDR3 DNA: TGTGCCAGCAGCTTTGGAGGGGTCGAACTGTTTTTT; CDR3 protein: CASSFGGVELFF
clone size: few; V gene: TRBV5-4; J gene: TRBJ1-2; D gene: TRBD1; CDR3 length: 13; CDR3 DNA: TGTGCCAGCAGCCGGGGACAGAACTATGGCTACACCTTC; CDR3 protein: CASSRGQNYGYTF
clone size: .; V gene: TRBV6-5; J gene: TRBJ2-5; D gene: TRBD1; CDR3 length: 15; CDR3 DNA: TGTGCCAGCAGCCAAAGACCAGGGGGTGGAGAGACCCAGTACTTC; CDR3 protein: CASSQRPGGGETQYF
clone size: few; V gene: TRBV7-9; J gene: TRBJ2-1; D gene: TRBD2; CDR3 length: 14; CDR3 DNA: TGTGCCAGCAGCTTGCGGGGGGACTACAATGAGCAGTTCTTC; CDR3 protein: CASSLRGDYNEQFF
clone size: .; V gene: TRBV11-3; J gene: TRBJ1-1; D gene: TRBD1; CDR3 length: 13; CDR3 DNA: TGTGCCAGCAACGAGGGGGCGTACACTGAAGCTTTCTTT; CDR3 protein: CASNEGAYTEAFF